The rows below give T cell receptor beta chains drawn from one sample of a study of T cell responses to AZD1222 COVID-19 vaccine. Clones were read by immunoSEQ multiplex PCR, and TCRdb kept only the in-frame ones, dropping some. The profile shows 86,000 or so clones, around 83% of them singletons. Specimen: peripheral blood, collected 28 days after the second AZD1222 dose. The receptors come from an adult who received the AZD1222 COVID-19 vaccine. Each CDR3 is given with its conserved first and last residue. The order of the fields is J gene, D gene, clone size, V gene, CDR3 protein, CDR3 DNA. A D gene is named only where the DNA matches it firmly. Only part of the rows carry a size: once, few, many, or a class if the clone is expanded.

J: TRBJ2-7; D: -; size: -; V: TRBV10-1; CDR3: CASGNNYEQYF; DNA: TGCGCCAGCGGAAACAACTACGAGCAGTACTTC
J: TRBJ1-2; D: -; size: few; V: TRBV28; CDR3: CASLPQGGYGYTF; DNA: TGTGCCAGCCTCCCACAGGGTGGCTATGGCTACACCTTC
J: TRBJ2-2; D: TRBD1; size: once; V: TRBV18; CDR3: CASYTGRTGYTGELFF; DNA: TGTGCCAGCTACACCGGACGGACAGGGTACACCGGGGAGCTGTTTTTT
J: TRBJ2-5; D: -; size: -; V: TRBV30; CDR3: CAWSGGAQARETQYF; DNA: TGTGCCTGGAGTGGAGGGGCCCAAGCGAGGGAGACCCAGTACTTC
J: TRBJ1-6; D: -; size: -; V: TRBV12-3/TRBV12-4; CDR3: CASSSQGESPLHF; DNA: TGTGCCAGCAGTTCCCAGGGTGAATCACCCCTCCACTTT
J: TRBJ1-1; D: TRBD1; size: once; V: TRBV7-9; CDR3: CASSLQGANTEAFF; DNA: TGTGCCAGCAGCTTACAGGGGGCAAACACTGAAGCTTTCTTT
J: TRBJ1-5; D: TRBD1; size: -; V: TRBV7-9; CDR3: CATTGGDQPQHF; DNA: TGTGCCACCACAGGGGGGGATCAGCCCCAGCATTTT
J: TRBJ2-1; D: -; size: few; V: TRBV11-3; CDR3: CASSLAGTDYNEQFF; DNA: TGTGCCAGCAGCTTGGCGGGGACAGACTACAATGAGCAGTTCTTC
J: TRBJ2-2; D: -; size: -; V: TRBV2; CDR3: CASSIDYTGELFF; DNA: TGTGCCAGCAGCATTGACTACACCGGGGAGCTGTTTTTT
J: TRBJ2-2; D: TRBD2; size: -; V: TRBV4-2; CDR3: CASSQDRASGARAGELFF; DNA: TGTGCCAGCAGCCAAGATCGGGCTAGCGGGGCTCGGGCCGGGGAGCTGTTTTTT
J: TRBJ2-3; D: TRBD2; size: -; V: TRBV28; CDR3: CASMSGSASTDTQYF; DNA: TGTGCCAGCATGAGCGGGAGCGCTAGCACAGATACGCAGTATTTT
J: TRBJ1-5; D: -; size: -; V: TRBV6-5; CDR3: CASENGHFSNQPQHF; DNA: TGTGCCAGTGAAAACGGACACTTTAGCAATCAGCCCCAGCATTTT
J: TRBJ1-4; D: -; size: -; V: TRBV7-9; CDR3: CASSPRTAPSEKLFF; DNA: TGTGCCAGCAGCCCCCGGACAGCTCCCAGCGAAAAACTGTTTTTT
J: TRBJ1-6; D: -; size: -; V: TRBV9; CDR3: CASSVSTDNSPLHF; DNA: TGTGCCAGCAGCGTTTCGACAGATAATTCACCCCTCCACTTT
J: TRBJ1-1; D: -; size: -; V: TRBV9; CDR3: CASSVRGSMNTEAFF; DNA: TGTGCCAGCAGCGTACGGGGGTCCATGAACACTGAAGCTTTCTTT
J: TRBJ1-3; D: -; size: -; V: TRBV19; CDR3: CASSIDGPRRAGNTIYF; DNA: TGTGCCAGTAGTATAGACGGGCCCCGGAGAGCTGGAAACACCATATATTTT
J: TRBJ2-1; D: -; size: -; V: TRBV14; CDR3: CASSQDFGSIQYNEQFF; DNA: TGTGCCAGCAGCCAAGATTTCGGGTCCATCCAATACAATGAGCAGTTCTTC
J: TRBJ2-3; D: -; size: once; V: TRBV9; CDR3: CARKFTDTQYF; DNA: TGTGCCAGGAAATTCACAGATACGCAGTATTTT
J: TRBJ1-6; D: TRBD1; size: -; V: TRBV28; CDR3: CASSNTLSRDRGSPLHF; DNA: TGTGCCAGCAGTAACACCTTGAGCCGGGACAGGGGTTCACCCCTCCACTTT
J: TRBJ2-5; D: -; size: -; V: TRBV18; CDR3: CASSRQLETQYF; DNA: TGTGCCAGCTCCCGACAGCTGGAGACCCAGTACTTC
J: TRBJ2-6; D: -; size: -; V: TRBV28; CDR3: CASSLSSSGANVLTF; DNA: TGTGCCAGCAGTTTATCCAGCTCTGGGGCCAACGTCCTGACTTTC
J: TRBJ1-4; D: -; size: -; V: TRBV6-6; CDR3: CASSRSTQGGGDEKLFF; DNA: TGTGCCAGCAGTCGATCCACCCAGGGCGGTGGGGATGAAAAACTGTTTTTT
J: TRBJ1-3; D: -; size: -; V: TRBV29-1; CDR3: CSVHRSSGNTIYF; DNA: TGCAGCGTACACAGGAGCTCTGGAAACACCATATATTTT
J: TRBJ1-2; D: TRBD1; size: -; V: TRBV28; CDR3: CASSLDRFTYGYTF; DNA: TGTGCCAGCAGTTTGGACAGGTTTACTTATGGCTACACCTTC
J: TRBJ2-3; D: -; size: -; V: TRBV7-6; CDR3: CASSLWGGVDTQYF; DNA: TGTGCCAGCAGCTTGTGGGGGGGCGTAGATACGCAGTATTTT
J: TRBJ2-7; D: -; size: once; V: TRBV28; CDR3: CASGRRTGSYEQYF; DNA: TGTGCCAGCGGAAGACGCACGGGTTCCTACGAGCAGTACTTC
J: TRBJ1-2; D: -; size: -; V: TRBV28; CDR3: CASSLGGYGYTF; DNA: TGTGCCAGCAGCTTAGGGGGGTATGGCTACACCTTC
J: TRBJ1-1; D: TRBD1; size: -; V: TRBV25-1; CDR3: CASSEGGTGFTEAFF; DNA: TGTGCCAGCAGTGAGGGTGGGACAGGGTTCACTGAAGCTTTCTTT
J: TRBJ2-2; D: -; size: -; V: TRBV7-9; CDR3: CASSSRDGELFF; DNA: TGTGCCAGCAGCTCCCGGGACGGGGAGCTGTTTTTT